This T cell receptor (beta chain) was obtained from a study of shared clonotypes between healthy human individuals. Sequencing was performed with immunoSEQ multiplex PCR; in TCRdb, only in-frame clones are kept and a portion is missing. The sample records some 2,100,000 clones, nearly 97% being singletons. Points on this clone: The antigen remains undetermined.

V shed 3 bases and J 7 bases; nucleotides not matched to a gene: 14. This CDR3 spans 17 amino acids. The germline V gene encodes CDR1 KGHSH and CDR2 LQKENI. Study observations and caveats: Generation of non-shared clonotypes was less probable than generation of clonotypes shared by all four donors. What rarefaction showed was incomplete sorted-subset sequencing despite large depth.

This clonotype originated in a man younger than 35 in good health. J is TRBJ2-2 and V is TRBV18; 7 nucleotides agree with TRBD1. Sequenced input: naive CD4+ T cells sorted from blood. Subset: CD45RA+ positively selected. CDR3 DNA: TGTGCCAGCTCACCGAAGATAACACAGGGGAGTGTCGGGGAGCTGTTTTTT. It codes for CASSPKITQGSVGELFF.